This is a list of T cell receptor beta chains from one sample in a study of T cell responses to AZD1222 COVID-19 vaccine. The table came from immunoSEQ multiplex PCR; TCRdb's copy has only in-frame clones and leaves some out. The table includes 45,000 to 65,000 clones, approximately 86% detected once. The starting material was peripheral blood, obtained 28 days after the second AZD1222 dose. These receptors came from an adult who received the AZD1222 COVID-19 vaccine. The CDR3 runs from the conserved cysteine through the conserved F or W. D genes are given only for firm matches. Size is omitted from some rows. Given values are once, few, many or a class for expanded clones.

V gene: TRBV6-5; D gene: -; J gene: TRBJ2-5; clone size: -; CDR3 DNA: TGTGCCAGCAGAGCGGGTGGTCCCCAAGAGACCCAGTACTTC; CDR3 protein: CASRAGGPQETQYF
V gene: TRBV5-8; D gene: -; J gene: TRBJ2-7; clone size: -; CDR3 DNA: TGTGCCAGCAGCTTCGCCGGGGCCACGAGCTCCTACGAGCAGTACTTC; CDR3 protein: CASSFAGATSSYEQYF
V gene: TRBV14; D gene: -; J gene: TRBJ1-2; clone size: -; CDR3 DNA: TGTGCCAGCAGCCATGGGACTCCCAACTATGGCTACACCTTC; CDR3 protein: CASSHGTPNYGYTF
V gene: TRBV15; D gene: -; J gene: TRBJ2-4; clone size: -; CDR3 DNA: TGTGCCACCAGCAGAGATCCCACCCCAGGGTGGGGAGCCAAAAACATTCAGTACTTC; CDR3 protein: CATSRDPTPGWGAKNIQYF
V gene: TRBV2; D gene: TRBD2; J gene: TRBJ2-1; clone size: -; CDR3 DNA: TGTGCCAGCAGGTCGGGACTAGCGGGACCCCATGAGCAGTTCTTC; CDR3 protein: CASRSGLAGPHEQFF
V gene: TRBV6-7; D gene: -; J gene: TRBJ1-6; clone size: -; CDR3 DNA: TGTGCCAGCAGTTTCCGTCACAGGGCCTATAATTCACCCCTCCACTTT; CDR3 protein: CASSFRHRAYNSPLHF
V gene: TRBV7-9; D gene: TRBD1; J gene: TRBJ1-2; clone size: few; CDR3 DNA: TGTGCCAGCAGCTTAGGTGCACAGGGGGTTTTCTTCCTAGGCTACACCTTC; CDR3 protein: CASSLGAQGVFFLGYTF
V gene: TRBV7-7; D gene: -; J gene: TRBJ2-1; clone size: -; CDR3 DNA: TGTGCTAGCAGCTTAGCCCCGGGAAATGAGCAGTTCTTC; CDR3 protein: CASSLAPGNEQFF
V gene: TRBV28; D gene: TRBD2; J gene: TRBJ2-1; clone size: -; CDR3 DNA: TGTGCCGTTCAACTAGCGCGGGCGTACAATGAGCAGTTCTTC; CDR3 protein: CAVQLARAYNEQFF
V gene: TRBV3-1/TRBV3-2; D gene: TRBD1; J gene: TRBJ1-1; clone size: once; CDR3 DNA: TGTGCCAGCAGCCAAGTGGAGCCACAGGGGGCGAAAGCTTTCTTT; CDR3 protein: CASSQVEPQGAKAFF
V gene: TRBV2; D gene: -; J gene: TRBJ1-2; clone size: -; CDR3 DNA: TGTGCCAGCGGGGCAGGCTATGGCTACACCTTC; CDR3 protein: CASGAGYGYTF
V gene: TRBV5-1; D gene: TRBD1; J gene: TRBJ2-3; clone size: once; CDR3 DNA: TGCGCCAGCAGCCCTGACAGGGGCGGCGCAGATACGCAGTATTTT; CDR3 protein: CASSPDRGGADTQYF
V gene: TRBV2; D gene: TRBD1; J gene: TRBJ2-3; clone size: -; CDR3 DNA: TGTGCCAGCAGTGGGGGACAGGGACCAGATACGCAGTATTTT; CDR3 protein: CASSGGQGPDTQYF
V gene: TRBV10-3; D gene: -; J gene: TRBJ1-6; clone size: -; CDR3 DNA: TGTGCCATCAGTGAGGGAGCCTCCTATAATTCACCCCTCCACTTT; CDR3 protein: CAISEGASYNSPLHF
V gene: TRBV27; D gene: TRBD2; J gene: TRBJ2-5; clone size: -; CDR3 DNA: TGTGCCAGCAGTCCGCCGGGACTACAAGAGACCCAGTACTTC; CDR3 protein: CASSPPGLQETQYF
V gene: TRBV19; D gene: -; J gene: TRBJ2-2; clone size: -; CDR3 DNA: TGTGCCAGTAGTATAGGCCTGAACACCGGGGAGCTGTTTTTT; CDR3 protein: CASSIGLNTGELFF
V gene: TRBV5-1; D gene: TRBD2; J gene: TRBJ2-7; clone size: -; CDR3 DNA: TGCGCCAGCAGCCCAGGACTAGCGGGGTCCTACGAGCAGTACTTC; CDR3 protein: CASSPGLAGSYEQYF
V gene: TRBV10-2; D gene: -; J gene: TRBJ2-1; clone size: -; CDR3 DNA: TGCGCCAGCAGTGACCGGAGATTAAACGGCTACAATGAGCAGTTCTTC; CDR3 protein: CASSDRRLNGYNEQFF
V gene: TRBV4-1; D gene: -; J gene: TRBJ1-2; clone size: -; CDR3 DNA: TGCGCCAGCAGCTGGGAGTACAGGGAGGGAGGCTATGGCTACACCTTC; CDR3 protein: CASSWEYREGGYGYTF
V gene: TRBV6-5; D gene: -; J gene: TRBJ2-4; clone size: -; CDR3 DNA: TGTGCCAGCACCAGCCGGGACACCCGGTCCTACTTC; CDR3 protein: CASTSRDTRSYF
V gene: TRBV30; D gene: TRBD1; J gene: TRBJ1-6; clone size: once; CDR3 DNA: TGTGCCTGGAGTGTCAGACAGGGGAATTCACCCCTCCACTTT; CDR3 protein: CAWSVRQGNSPLHF
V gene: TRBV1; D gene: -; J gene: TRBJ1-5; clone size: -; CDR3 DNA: TGCACCAGCAGCAGGACCGAGGTTTTCGATCAGCCCCAGCATTTT; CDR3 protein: CTSSRTEVFDQPQHF
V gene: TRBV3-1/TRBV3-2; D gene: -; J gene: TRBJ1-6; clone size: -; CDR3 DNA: TGTGCCAGCAGCCAACGCTCCTATAATTCACCCCTCCACTTT; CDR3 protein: CASSQRSYNSPLHF
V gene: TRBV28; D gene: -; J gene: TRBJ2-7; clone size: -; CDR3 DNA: TGTGCCAGCAGTTTTGAGGGCCTCCCCCAATCTTACGAGCAGTACTTC; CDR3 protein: CASSFEGLPQSYEQYF
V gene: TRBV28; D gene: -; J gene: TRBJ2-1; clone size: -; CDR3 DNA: TGTGCCAGCTTTCCCATGCGCAGGGGTTCCTACAATGAGCAGTTCTTC; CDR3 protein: CASFPMRRGSYNEQFF
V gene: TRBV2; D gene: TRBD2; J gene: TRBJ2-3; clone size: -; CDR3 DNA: TGTGCCAGCAGTGAAGAAGGGACTAATCTTGGGAGGTCCACAGATACGCAGTATTTT; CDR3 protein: CASSEEGTNLGRSTDTQYF
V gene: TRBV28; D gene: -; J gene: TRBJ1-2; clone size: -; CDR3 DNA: TGTGCCAGCAGTTTCATCGGGGGAGGGTATGGCTACACCTTC; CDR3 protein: CASSFIGGGYGYTF
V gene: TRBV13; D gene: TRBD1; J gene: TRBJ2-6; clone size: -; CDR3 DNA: TGTGCCAGCAGCACCCGTCGGACAGGGACCCTCTCTGGGGCCAACGTCCTGACTTTC; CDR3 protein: CASSTRRTGTLSGANVLTF
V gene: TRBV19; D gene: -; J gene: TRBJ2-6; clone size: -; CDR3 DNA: TGTGCCAGTAGTATGGGCTTGACAGCAGCCTCTGGGGCCAACGTCCTGACTTTC; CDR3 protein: CASSMGLTAASGANVLTF
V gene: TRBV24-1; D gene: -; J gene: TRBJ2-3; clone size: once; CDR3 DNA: TGTGCCACCAGTGCAAATAGCGGAGCTAGCACAGATACGCAGTATTTT; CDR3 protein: CATSANSGASTDTQYF
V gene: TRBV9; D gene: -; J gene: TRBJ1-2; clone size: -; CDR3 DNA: TGTGCCAGCAGCGTAGAGGCAGTAGGCAACTATGGCTACACCTTC; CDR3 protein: CASSVEAVGNYGYTF
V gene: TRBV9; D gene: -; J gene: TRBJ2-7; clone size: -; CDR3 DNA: TGTGCCAGCAGCACCACGTGGGGGAGCTCCTACGAGCAGTACTTC; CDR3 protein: CASSTTWGSSYEQYF
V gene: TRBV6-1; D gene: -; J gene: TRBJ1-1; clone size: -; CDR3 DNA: TGTGCCAGCAGTGACACCACTGAAGCTTTCTTT; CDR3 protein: CASSDTTEAFF
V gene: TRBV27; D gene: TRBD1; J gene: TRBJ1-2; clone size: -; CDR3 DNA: TGTGCCAGCAGTTTCTCTCCGGGACAGGGGTTACACACCTTC; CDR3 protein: CASSFSPGQGLHTF
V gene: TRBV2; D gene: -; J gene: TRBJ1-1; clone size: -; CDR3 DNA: TGTGCCAGCAGTGAAGGAGGGAACACTGAAGCTTTCTTT; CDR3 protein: CASSEGGNTEAFF
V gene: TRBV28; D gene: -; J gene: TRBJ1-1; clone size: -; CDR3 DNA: TGTGCCAGCAGGTCCCCAGGGAATGTGGGGATGAACACTGAAGCTTTCTTT; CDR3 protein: CASRSPGNVGMNTEAFF
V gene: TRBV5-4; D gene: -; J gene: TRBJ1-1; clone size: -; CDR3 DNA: TGTGCCAGCAGCTTGTGGGGTCCGAGGAACACTGAAGCTTTCTTT; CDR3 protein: CASSLWGPRNTEAFF
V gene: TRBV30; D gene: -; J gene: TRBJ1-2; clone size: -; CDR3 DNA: TGTGCCTGGAGTGTCGGAGGGCGCTACACCTTC; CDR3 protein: CAWSVGGRYTF